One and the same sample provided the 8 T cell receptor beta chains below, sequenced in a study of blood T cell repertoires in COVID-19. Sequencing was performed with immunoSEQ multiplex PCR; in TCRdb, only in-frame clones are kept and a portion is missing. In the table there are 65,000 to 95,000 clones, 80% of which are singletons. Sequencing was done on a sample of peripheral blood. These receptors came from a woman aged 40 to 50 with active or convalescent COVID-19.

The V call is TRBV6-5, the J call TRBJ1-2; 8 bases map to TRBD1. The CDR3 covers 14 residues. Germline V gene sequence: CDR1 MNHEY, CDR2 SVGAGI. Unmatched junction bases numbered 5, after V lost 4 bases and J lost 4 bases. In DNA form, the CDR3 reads TGTGCCAGCAGTTGGGGACAGGTACTCTATGGCTACACCTTC. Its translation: CASSWGQVLYGYTF.

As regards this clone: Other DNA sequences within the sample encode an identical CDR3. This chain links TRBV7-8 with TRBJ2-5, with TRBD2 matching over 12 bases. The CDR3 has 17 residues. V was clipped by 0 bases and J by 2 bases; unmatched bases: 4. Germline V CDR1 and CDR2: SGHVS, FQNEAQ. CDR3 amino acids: CASSLAGLAGTQETQYF. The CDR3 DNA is TGTGCCAGCAGCTTAGCCGGACTAGCGGGGACTCAAGAGACCCAGTACTTC.

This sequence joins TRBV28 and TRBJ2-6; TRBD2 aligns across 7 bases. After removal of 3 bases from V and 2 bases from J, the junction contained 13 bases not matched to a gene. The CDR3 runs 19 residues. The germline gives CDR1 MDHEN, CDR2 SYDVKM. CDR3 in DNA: TGTGCCAGCAGTTTGGTCCCCTTGGGAGGGAAACCTGGGGCCAACGTCCTGACTTTC. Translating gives CASSLVPLGGKPGANVLTF. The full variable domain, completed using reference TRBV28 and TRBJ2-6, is DVKVTQSSRYLVKRTGEKVFLECVQDMDHENMFWYRQDPGLGLRLIYFSYDVKMKEKGDIPEGYSVSREKKERFSLILESASTNQTSMYLCASSLVPLGGKPGANVLTFGAGSRLTVL.

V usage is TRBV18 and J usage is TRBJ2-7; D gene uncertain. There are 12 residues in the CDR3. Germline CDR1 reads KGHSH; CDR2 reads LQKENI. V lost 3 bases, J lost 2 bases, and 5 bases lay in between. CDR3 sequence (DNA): TGTGCCAGCTCACCCGCTACCTACGAGCAGTACTTC. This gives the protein CASSPATYEQYF. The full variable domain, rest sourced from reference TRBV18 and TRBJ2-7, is NAGVMQNPRHLVRRRGQEARLRCSPMKGHSHVYWYRQLPEEGLKFMVYLQKENIIDESGMPKERFSAEFPKEGPSILRIQQVVRGDSAAYFCASSPATYEQYFGPGTRLTVT.

The CDR3 nucleotides are TGTGCCAGCAGTTCGGGAGCCTTTCATCCTAATTCACCCCTCCACTTT. Amino acid sequence: CASSSGAFHPNSPLHF. This chain connects TRBV6-5 to TRBJ1-6, with D uncertain. The germline CDR1 and CDR2 sequences are MNHEY and SVGAGI. The CDR3 covers 16 residues. V lost 4 bases and J 6 bases, leaving 16 bases between the germline ends.

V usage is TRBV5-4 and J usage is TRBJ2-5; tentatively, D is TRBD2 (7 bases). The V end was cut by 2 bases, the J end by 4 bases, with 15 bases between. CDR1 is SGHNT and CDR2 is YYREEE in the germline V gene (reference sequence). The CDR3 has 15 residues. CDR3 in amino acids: CASSLKGGRGETQYF. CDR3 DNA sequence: TGTGCCAGCAGCTTAAAGGGGGGGCGCGGAGAGACCCAGTACTTC. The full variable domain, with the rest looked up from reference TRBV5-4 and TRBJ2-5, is ETGVTQSPTHLIKTRGQQVTLRCSSQSGHNTVSWYQQALGQGPQFIFQYYREEENGRGNFPPRFSGLQFPNYSSELNVNALELDDSALYLCASSLKGGRGETQYFGPGTRLLVL.

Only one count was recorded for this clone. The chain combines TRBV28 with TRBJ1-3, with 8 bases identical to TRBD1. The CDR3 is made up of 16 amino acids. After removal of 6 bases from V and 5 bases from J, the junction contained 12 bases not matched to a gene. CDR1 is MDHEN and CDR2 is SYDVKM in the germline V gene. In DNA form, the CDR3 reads TGTGCCAGCAGCTTCCGGAGACAGGGGAGTCGAAACACCATATATTTT. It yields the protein CASSFRRQGSRNTIYF.

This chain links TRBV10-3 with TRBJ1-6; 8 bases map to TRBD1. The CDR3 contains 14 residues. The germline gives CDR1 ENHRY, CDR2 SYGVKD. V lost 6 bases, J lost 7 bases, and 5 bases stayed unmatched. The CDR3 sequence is CAIRSRQGNSPLHF. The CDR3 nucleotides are TGTGCCATCAGGTCTCGACAGGGGAATTCACCCCTCCACTTT.